The 21 T cell receptor beta chains below all came from one sample that was sequenced in a study of T cell repertoires in cytomegalovirus infection. Which antigens these TCRs recognize remains unknown. TCRdb passed the reads through MiXCR, listing each CDR3 protein once. The table has more than 250,000 distinct CDR3 sequences, roughly 25% seen once. The sequencing used cultured PBMCs, collected from culture after CMV antigen stimulation. The receptor source for this set is a human donor in good health (CMV status not recorded). Some clones in this sample may be carry-over from other donors' samples.

The rearrangement uses TRBV7-9 and TRBJ1-1, with 7 bases fitting TRBD1. The germline V gene encodes CDR1 SEHNR and CDR2 FQNEAQ (reference sequence). Trimming cost V 5 bases and J 6 bases; bases outside gene matches: 9. This CDR3 region has 14 residues. The CDR3, as DNA: TGTGCCAGCAGCGCCCGACAGGGTAGGGCTGAAGCTTTCTTT. It translates to CASSARQGRAEAFF.

This clonotype was picked up many times. The chain couples TRBV6-5 to TRBJ2-3; no definite D call. In germline, CDR1 is MNHEY, CDR2 SVGAGI. The CDR3 length is 12 residues. Trimming removed 2 bases at V and 1 base at J, with 1 base between. Written as DNA, the CDR3 is TGTGCCAGCAGTTACGGCACAGATACGCAGTATTTT. This gives the protein CASSYGTDTQYF.

The V and J genes are TRBV30 and TRBJ1-2; 7 positions agree with TRBD1. Germline V gene data show CDR1 as GTSNPN and CDR2 as SVGIG (reference sequence). The CDR3 is 13 residues long. With 1 base clipped from V and 4 bases from J, the junction kept 3 bases outside the gene matches. As DNA, the CDR3 is TGTGCCTGGAGTGGAGGGGGCACCTATGGCTACACCTTC. This encodes CAWSGGGTYGYTF. Combining the CDR3 with reference TRBV30 and TRBJ1-2 gives the whole variable domain SQTIHQWPATLVQPVGSPLSLECTVEGTSNPNLYWYRQAAGRGLQLLFYSVGIGQISSEVPQNLSASRPQDRQFILSSKKLLLSDSGFYLCAWSGGGTYGYTFGSGTRLTVV.

The table lists this clonotype with many counts. The rearrangement joins TRBV7-2 to TRBJ2-2; no firm D call. CDR1 and CDR2 from the germline V gene are SGHTA and FQGNSA. The V and J ends lost 1 base and 1 base respectively, with 10 bases between them. The length of the CDR3 is 16 residues. CDR3 residues: CASSLGPLENTGELFF. CDR3 DNA sequence: TGTGCCAGCAGCTTAGGACCCCTGGAGAACACCGGGGAGCTGTTTTTT.

The chain couples TRBV20-1 to TRBJ1-2; D is possibly TRBD1 (6 bases). V lost 0 bases and J lost 7, with 18 bases in between. Germline assignment: CDR1 DFQATT and CDR2 SNEGSKA (reference sequence). The CDR3 loop spans 15 amino acids. In nucleotides, the CDR3 is TGCAGTGCTAGAGATCGGGGAGCGGGGGCAGGTGGCTACACCTTC. It translates to CSARDRGAGAGGYTF.

The rearrangement joins TRBV28 to TRBJ2-1; 8 bases line up with TRBD2. The germline CDR1 and CDR2 sequences are MDHEN and SYDVKM. V was clipped by 6 bases and J by 8 bases; unmatched bases: 6. This CDR3 is 13 amino acids long. This chain's CDR3 is CASRDYGGDEQFF. CDR3 nucleotide sequence: TGTGCCAGCAGGGATTACGGGGGGGATGAGCAGTTCTTC.

In this sample, this clonotype turned up a few times. This chain connects TRBV19 to TRBJ2-1, with D possibly called TRBD1 or TRBD2 (5 bases each). The CDR3 length is 15 residues. V shed 3 bases and J shed 0 bases, with 9 bases lying between them. CDR1 is LNHDA, CDR2 SQIVND, per germline (reference sequence). CDR3 protein: CASSMAGSSYNEQFF. The CDR3 nucleotides read TGTGCCAGTAGTATGGCAGGGAGCTCCTACAATGAGCAGTTCTTC.

This clonotype came up many times. This sequence joins TRBV7-2 and TRBJ2-1; 10 bases agree with TRBD2. J lost 7 bases, V lost 5 bases, and 8 bases had no gene match. The CDR3 has 15 residues. CDR1 is SGHTA and CDR2 is FQGNSA in the germline V gene. CDR3 amino acids: CASSELAGPMNEQFF. CDR3 in DNA: TGTGCCAGCAGCGAACTAGCGGGACCGATGAATGAGCAGTTCTTC.

The table lists this clonotype with many counts. The J gene is TRBJ2-7, the V gene TRBV7-4; D not resolved. CDR1 is SGHVT, CDR2 SQSDAQ, per germline. V was cut by 1 base and J by 4 bases, with 17 bases left in between. The CDR3 covers 16 residues. The CDR3, as DNA: TGTGCCAGCAGCTTAGACGTGATTAGCTTGGTTTACGAGCAGTACGTC. This gives the protein CASSLDVISLVYEQYV.

This clonotype was seen more than once but under ten times. The CDR3 sequence: CASSFGQGVETQYF. The CDR3 coding sequence is TGTGCCAGCAGCTTCGGACAGGGAGTAGAGACCCAGTACTTC. V usage is TRBV7-2 and J usage is TRBJ2-5; 8 bases agree with TRBD1. With 3 bases clipped from V and 4 bases from J, the junction kept 4 bases outside the gene matches. CDR1 SGHTA and CDR2 FQGNSA come from the germline V gene. The CDR3 covers 14 residues.

This clonotype was seen many times. This chain uses TRBV7-2 with TRBJ2-5, with 8 bases lining up with TRBD2. Per germline, CDR1 SGHTA and CDR2 FQGNSA. V shed 4 bases, J shed 3 bases, and the junction held 7 bases outside the gene matches. There are 15 residues in the CDR3. The CDR3 here is CASSWGTAGEETQYF. The CDR3 DNA is TGTGCCAGCAGCTGGGGCACAGCGGGAGAAGAGACCCAGTACTTC. The variable domain in full, completed from reference TRBV7-2 and TRBJ2-5, reads GAGVSQSPSNKVTEKGKDVELRCDPISGHTALYWYRQSLGQGLEFLIYFQGNSAPDKSGLPSDRFSAERTGGSVSTLTIQRTQQEDSAVYLCASSWGTAGEETQYFGPGTRLLVL.

The V gene is TRBV15, the J gene TRBJ2-3, with D perhaps TRBD2 (6 bases). Deletions cut 6 bases from V and 2 bases from J, with 18 bases between. The CDR3 runs 16 residues. Germline-derived CDR1 and CDR2 are LNHNV and YYDKDF (reference sequence). The chain's CDR3 is CATSKMTSPITDTQYF. The CDR3 coding sequence is TGTGCCACCAGTAAGATGACTAGTCCGATCACAGATACGCAGTATTTT.

Concerning this clonotype: A much more abundant neighbour one base away suggests this may be a read error. V and J are TRBV7-2 and TRBJ2-7; weak D call: TRBD2 (7 bases). From germline, CDR1 is SGHTA and CDR2 FQGNSA. The V end lost 5 bases, the J end lost 5 bases, and 25 bases lay between the germline ends. The length of the CDR3 is 17 residues. As DNA, the CDR3 is TGTGCCAGCAGCAAAGGGGGGGTTGGGGGGTACAGGGACGAGCAGTACTTC. Amino acids: CASSKGGVGGYRDEQYF.

A few counts support this clonotype. This chain uses TRBV24-1 with TRBJ2-5; D could derive from TRBD1 or TRBD2 (5 bases each). Between the trimmed V and J ends, which lost 7 bases and 4 bases, there was a span of 21 bases. The CDR3 is made up of 16 amino acids. Germline V gives CDR1 KGHDR, CDR2 SFDVKD. CDR3 protein: CATSQGAESGPETQYF. The CDR3 DNA sequence: TGTGCCACCAGCCAGGGAGCGGAGAGTGGACCAGAGACCCAGTACTTC.

This clonotype was detected ten times or more. This chain links TRBV4-3 with TRBJ2-1; tentatively, D is TRBD1 or TRBD2 (5 bases each). V was clipped by 0 bases and J by 6 bases, with 18 bases between them. CDR3 size: 17 residues. Germline CDR1 is LGHNA and CDR2 is YSLEER. The CDR3 DNA is TGCGCCAGCAGCCAAGAAACCGGGACCGAGGGTCCCAATGAGCAGTTCTTC. As protein: CASSQETGTEGPNEQFF.

This clonotype was seen at least ten times. This chain's CDR3 is CASSLDGRLGGLDEQFF. The CDR3 DNA sequence: TGTGCCAGCAGCTTAGACGGTCGACTGGGGGGGTTGGATGAGCAGTTCTTC. This chain connects TRBV7-2 to TRBJ2-1; 7 bases align to TRBD2. Germline V lookup: CDR1 SGHTA, CDR2 FQGNSA. CDR3 size: 17 residues. Losses at the gene ends were 1 base for V and 8 bases for J; bases not matched to a gene: 14.

This chain joins TRBV15 and TRBJ2-5; TRBD2 agrees at 9 bases. CDR1 and CDR2 from the germline V gene are LNHNV and YYDKDF (reference sequence). Trimming removed 5 bases from V and 8 bases from J; junction bases left unmatched: 9. The CDR3 is made up of 14 amino acids. Here the CDR3 reads CATSVGLAKPTQYF. The CDR3 DNA sequence: TGTGCCACCAGCGTCGGACTAGCGAAACCAACCCAGTACTTC.

The chain is built from TRBV12-3 or TRBV12-4 and TRBJ2-5; TRBD1 agrees at 7 bases. With 5 bases clipped from V and 7 bases from J, the junction kept 13 bases outside the gene matches. The CDR3 runs to 15 residues. The CDR3 sequence: CASSPLVRGLGTQYF. The CDR3 nucleotides are TGTGCCAGCAGTCCACTAGTCAGGGGGTTGGGGACCCAGTACTTC.

The chain uses TRBV6-6 and TRBJ2-5, with 11 positions matching TRBD2. The CDR3 consists of 19 residues. Germline assignment: CDR1 MNHNY and CDR2 SVGAGI (reference sequence). V gave up 2 bases and J gave up 3 bases; unmatched junction bases: 14. The CDR3 sequence is CASSYRSYGTSGNKETQYF. In DNA form, the CDR3 reads TGTGCCAGCAGTTACCGGTCCTACGGGACTAGCGGAAATAAAGAGACCCAGTACTTC.

This chain uses TRBV12-3 or TRBV12-4 with TRBJ1-1; D is uncertain. Trimming removed 5 bases at V and 0 bases at J, with 19 bases between. This CDR3 is built from 17 residues. CDR3 loop: CASSLTLLDRMNTEAFF. CDR3 DNA sequence: TGTGCCAGCAGTCTGACCCTACTCGACCGCATGAACACTGAAGCTTTCTTT.

The CDR3 region has the DNA TGCAGCGCCAACCTTCAGGATCAAGAGACCCAGTACTTC. This translates into CSANLQDQETQYF. The rearrangement joins TRBV29-1 to TRBJ2-5; D is uncertain. Germline V gene data show CDR1 as SQVTM and CDR2 as ANQGSEA. The germline V and J ends were trimmed by 7 bases and 2 bases, with 14 bases remaining between them. This CDR3 spans 13 amino acids.